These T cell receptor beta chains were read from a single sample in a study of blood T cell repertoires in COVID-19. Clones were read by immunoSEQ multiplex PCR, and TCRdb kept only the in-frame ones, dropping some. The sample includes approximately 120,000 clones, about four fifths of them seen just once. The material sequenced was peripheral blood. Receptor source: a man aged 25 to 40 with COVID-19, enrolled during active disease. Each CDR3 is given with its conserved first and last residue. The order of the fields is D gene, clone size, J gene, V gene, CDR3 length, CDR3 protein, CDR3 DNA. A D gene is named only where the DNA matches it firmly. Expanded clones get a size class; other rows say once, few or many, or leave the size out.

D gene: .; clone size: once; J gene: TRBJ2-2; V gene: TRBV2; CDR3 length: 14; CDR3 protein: CASSEAPGAGELFF; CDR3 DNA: TGTGCCAGCAGTGAAGCGCCGGGGGCCGGGGAGCTGTTTTTT
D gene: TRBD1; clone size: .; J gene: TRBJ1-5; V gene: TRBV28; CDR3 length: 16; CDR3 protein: CASSYGTGFVDQPQHF; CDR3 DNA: TGTGCCAGCAGTTACGGGACAGGGTTCGTGGATCAGCCCCAGCATTTT
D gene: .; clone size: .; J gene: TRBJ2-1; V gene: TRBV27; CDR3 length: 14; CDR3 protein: CASSFFGQSNEQFF; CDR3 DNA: TGTGCCAGCAGTTTTTTTGGGCAGTCCAATGAGCAGTTCTTC
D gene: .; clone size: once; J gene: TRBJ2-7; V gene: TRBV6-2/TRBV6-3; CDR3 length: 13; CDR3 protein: CASSTDRTYEQYF; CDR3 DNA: TGTGCCAGCAGCACAGACAGAACCTACGAGCAGTACTTC
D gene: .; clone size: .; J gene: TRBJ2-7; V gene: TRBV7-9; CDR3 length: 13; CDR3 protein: CASSLDRAHEQYF; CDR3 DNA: TGTGCCAGCAGCTTAGACAGGGCCCACGAGCAGTACTTC
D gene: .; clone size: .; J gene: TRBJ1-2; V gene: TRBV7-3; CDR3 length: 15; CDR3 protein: CASSLSSGNNYGYTF; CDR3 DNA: TGTGCCAGCAGCTTAAGTTCCGGGAATAACTATGGCTACACCTTC
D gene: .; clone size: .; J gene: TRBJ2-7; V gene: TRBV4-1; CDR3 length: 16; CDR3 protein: CASSLVGGVRAYEQYF; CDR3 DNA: TGCGCCAGCAGCCTTGTCGGGGGAGTGCGCGCCTACGAGCAGTACTTC
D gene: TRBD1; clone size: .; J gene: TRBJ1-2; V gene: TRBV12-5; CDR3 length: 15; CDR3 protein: CATIPQGANLGGYTF; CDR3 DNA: TGTGCTACCATTCCGCAGGGGGCAAATTTAGGAGGCTACACCTTC
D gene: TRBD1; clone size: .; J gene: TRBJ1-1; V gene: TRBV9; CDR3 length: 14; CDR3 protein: CASSGVQGGTEAFF; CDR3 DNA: TGTGCCAGCAGCGGGGTGCAGGGGGGCACTGAAGCTTTCTTT
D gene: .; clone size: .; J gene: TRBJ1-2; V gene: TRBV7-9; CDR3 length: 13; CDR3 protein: CASSSSTNYGYTF; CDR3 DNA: TGTGCCAGCAGTTCGAGCACTAACTATGGCTACACCTTC
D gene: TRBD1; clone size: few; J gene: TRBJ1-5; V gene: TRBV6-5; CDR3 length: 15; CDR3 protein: CASSTPGTGGQPQHF; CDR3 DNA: TGTGCCAGCAGTACTCCCGGGACAGGAGGCCAGCCCCAGCATTTT
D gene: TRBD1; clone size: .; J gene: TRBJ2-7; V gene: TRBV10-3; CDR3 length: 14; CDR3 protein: CAIRNGTGTYEQYF; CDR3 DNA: TGTGCCATCAGGAACGGGACAGGTACCTACGAGCAGTACTTC
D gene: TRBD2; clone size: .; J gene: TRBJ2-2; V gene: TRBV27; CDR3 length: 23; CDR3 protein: CASSLSNPDGLAGGRRFTGELFF; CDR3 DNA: TGTGCCAGCAGTTTATCGAATCCTGATGGACTAGCGGGGGGGCGACGATTCACCGGGGAGCTGTTTTTT
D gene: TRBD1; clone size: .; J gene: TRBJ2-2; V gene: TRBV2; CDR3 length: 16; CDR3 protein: CASSPGQGINTGELFF; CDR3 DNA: TGTGCCAGCAGTCCGGGACAGGGGATTAACACCGGGGAGCTGTTTTTT
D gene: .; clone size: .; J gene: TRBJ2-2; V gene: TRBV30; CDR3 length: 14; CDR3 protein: CAWRPSWNTGELFF; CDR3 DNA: TGTGCCTGGAGGCCCAGTTGGAACACCGGGGAGCTGTTTTTT
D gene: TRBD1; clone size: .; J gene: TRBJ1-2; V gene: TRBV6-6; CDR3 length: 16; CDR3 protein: CASSSRGTGTNYGYTF; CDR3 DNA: TGTGCCAGCAGTTCAAGAGGGACAGGGACTAACTATGGCTACACCTTC
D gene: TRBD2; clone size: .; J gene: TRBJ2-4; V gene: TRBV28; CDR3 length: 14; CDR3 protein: CASRETSAKNIQYF; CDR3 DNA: TGTGCCAGCAGGGAGACTAGCGCAAAAAACATTCAGTACTTC
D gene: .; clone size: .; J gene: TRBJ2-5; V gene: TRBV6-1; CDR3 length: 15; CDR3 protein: CASSESRTPRETQYF; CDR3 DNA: TGTGCCAGCAGTGAATCACGGACTCCCCGGGAGACCCAGTACTTC
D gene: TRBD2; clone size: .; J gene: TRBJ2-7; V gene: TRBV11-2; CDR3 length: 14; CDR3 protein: CASSSILAGEEQYF; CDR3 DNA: TGTGCCAGCAGCTCCATACTAGCGGGGGAAGAGCAGTACTTC
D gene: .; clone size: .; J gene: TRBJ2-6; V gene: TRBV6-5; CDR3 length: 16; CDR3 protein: CASSYKWTDWANVLTF; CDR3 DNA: TGTGCCAGCAGTTACAAATGGACAGATTGGGCCAACGTCCTGACTTTC
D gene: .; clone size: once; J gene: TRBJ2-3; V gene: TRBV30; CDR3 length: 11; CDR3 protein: CAWTSTDTQYF; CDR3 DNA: TGTGCCTGGACTAGCACAGATACGCAGTATTTT
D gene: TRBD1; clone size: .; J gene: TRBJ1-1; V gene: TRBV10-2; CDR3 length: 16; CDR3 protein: CASRGQGAGMNTEAFF; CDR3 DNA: TGCGCCAGCAGAGGACAGGGGGCGGGAATGAACACTGAAGCTTTCTTT